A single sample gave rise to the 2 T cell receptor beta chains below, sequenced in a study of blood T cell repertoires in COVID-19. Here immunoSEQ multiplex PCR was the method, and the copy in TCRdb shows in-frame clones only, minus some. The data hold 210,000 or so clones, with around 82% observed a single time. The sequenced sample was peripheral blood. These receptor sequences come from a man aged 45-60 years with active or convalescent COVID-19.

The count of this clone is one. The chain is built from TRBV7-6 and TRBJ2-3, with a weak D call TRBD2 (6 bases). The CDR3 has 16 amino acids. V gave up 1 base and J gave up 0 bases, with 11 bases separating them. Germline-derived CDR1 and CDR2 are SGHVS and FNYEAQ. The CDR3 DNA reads TGTGCCAGCAGCTTAGTTAGTGGGGGGAGCACAGATACGCAGTATTTT. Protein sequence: CASSLVSGGSTDTQYF.

The CDR3 nucleotides read TGTGCCAGCAGCCCCTCACTAGCGGGAGGGCCCTACGAGCAGTACTTC. Translated: CASSPSLAGGPYEQYF. The chain couples TRBV5-4 to TRBJ2-7, with TRBD2 matching 13 bases. V gave up 4 bases and J gave up 2 bases; unmatched junction bases: 6. The germline CDR1 and CDR2 sequences are SGHNT and YYREEE (reference sequence). The CDR3 contains 16 residues.